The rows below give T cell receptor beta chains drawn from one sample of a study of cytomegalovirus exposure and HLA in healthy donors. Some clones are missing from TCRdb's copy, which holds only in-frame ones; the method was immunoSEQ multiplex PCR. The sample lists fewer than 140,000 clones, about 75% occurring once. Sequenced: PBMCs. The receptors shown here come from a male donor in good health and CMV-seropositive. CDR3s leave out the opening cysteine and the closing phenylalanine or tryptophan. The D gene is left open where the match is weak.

cdr3_aa: ASSPWGTSGSYEQY
j_call: TRBJ2-7
v_call: TRBV28
d_call: TRBD2

cdr3_aa: ASSLAEGEKLF
j_call: TRBJ1-4
v_call: TRBV7-6
d_call: .

cdr3_aa: ASSIAGGLSSYEQY
j_call: TRBJ2-7
v_call: TRBV19
d_call: .

cdr3_aa: ASSFNRDRVNIQY
j_call: TRBJ2-4
v_call: TRBV7-2
d_call: TRBD1

cdr3_aa: ASSQTRFYEQY
j_call: TRBJ2-7
v_call: TRBV4-1
d_call: .

cdr3_aa: ASSYLVQKGSEKLF
j_call: TRBJ1-4
v_call: TRBV7-9
d_call: .

cdr3_aa: ASSPGTGNPYEQY
j_call: TRBJ2-7
v_call: TRBV7-9
d_call: TRBD1

cdr3_aa: ASSLYSYEQY
j_call: TRBJ2-7
v_call: TRBV7-2
d_call: .

cdr3_aa: ASSPRGGRYNEQF
j_call: TRBJ2-1
v_call: TRBV4-3
d_call: TRBD2

cdr3_aa: ASSGGRQGQPQH
j_call: TRBJ1-5
v_call: TRBV2
d_call: TRBD1

cdr3_aa: ASSLRTGGNTEAF
j_call: TRBJ1-1
v_call: TRBV5-5
d_call: TRBD1